Each of the 21 T cell receptor beta chains below was sequenced from the same sample in a study of OX40 agonist ivuxolimab in advanced cancers. Sequencing used immunoSEQ multiplex PCR; TCRdb keeps in-frame clones, though not all of them. The table includes about 73,000 clones, 88% detected once. Sequenced material: CD4+ or CD8+ T cells sorted from blood, taken in a trial of the OX40 agonist ivuxolimab. All receptors come from an adult with an advanced solid tumor such as melanoma, head and neck, liver or kidney cancer.

J is TRBJ2-7 and V is TRBV5-1; 11 bases are shared with TRBD2. This CDR3 has 14 residues. J lost 5 bases, V lost 2 bases, and 3 bases had no gene match. Germline V gene data show CDR1 as SGHRS and CDR2 as YFSETQ. CDR3 coding DNA: TGCGCCAGCAGCTTTAGCGGGGGGGCCAACGAGCAGTACTTC. This encodes CASSFSGGANEQYF.

This chain joins TRBV11-2 and TRBJ2-4; perhaps TRBD2 as D (5 bases). Looked up from germline, CDR1 is SGHAT and CDR2 is FQNNGV. This CDR3 is 14 amino acids long. Trimming shortened V by 2 bases and J by 6 bases, and 11 bases separated the two germline ends. The CDR3, as DNA: TGTGCCAGCAGCTTAACGGGAAGCGGAAACATTCAGTACTTC. Protein product: CASSLTGSGNIQYF.

This clone was observed a single time. The chain joins TRBV28 to TRBJ2-7, with D unresolved. This CDR3 spans 15 amino acids. Germline V lookup: CDR1 MDHEN, CDR2 SYDVKM. V lost 3 bases and J 4 bases, leaving 16 bases between the germline ends. The CDR3 sequence: CASSLPTIAPYEQYF. CDR3 DNA sequence: TGTGCCAGCAGTTTGCCGACCATAGCCCCTTACGAGCAGTACTTC.

The chain recombines TRBV5-6 with TRBJ2-2; D may be TRBD1 (5 bases). Germline-derived CDR1 and CDR2 are SGHDT and YYEEEE. V was clipped by 1 base and J by 6 bases, with 7 bases between them. This CDR3 comprises 13 residues. CDR3 in DNA: TGTGCCAGCAGCTTGAAGGGGCCCGGGGAGCTGTTTTTT. It encodes CASSLKGPGELFF.

V is TRBV5-1 and J is TRBJ2-5; a weak D match, TRBD2 (6 bases). CDR1 is SGHRS, CDR2 YFSETQ, per germline. With 5 bases removed from V and 5 bases from J, the gap between germline ends came to 16 bases. This CDR3 contains 14 residues. The CDR3 coding sequence is TGCGCCAGCAGACCCCAGAGAGGAGGGGAGACCCAGTACTTC. Translating it yields CASRPQRGGETQYF.

The chain recombines TRBV11-3 with TRBJ1-4, with TRBD1 identical over 8 bases. In germline, CDR1 is SGHNT, CDR2 YENEEA. CDR3 length: 14 residues. Germline trimming cut 8 bases from V and 7 bases from J; bases unmatched to any gene: 9. In nucleotides, the CDR3 is TGTGCCAGCGGACAAACAGGGGGTGGTGAAAAACTGTTTTTT. This translates into CASGQTGGGEKLFF.

V gene TRBV2 combines with J gene TRBJ2-3; 13 nucleotides line up with TRBD2. Germline V gives CDR1 SNHLY, CDR2 FYNNEI. The CDR3 sequence is 16 residues long. Unmatched junction bases numbered 10, after V lost 7 bases and J lost 6 bases. The CDR3 coding sequence is TGTGCCAGCATCTTGACTAGCGGGAGGATGGATGATACGCAGTATTTT. It encodes CASILTSGRMDDTQYF.

This chain joins TRBV1 and TRBJ1-1. TRBV1 is annotated as a pseudogene. This CDR3 is 14 amino acids long. The CDR3 sequence: CTSSRGVLNTEAFF. CDR3 DNA: TGCACCAGCAGCCGGGGAGTCCTGAACACTGAAGCTTTCTTT.

J is TRBJ1-5 and V is TRBV28, with 9 bases identical to TRBD1. J lost 0 bases, V lost 2 bases, and 5 bases had no gene match. Germline V gene data show CDR1 as MDHEN and CDR2 as SYDVKM. The CDR3 is 17 residues long. CDR3 in amino acids: CASSLTSTGGSNQPQHF. The CDR3 DNA is TGTGCCAGCAGTTTAACCTCGACAGGGGGTAGCAATCAGCCCCAGCATTTT.

J is TRBJ2-1 and V is TRBV11-1; D ambiguous. The CDR3 contains 13 residues. V was clipped by 2 bases and J by 5 bases, with 7 bases between them. Germline-derived CDR1 and CDR2 are SGHAT and FQDESV (reference sequence). The CDR3 reads CASSLSDNNEQFF. CDR3 in DNA: TGTGCCAGCAGCTTATCCGACAACAATGAGCAGTTCTTC.

V is TRBV27 and J is TRBJ1-2; TRBD1 matches at 7 bases. With 5 bases clipped from V and 2 bases from J, the junction kept 8 bases outside the gene matches. Germline-derived CDR1 and CDR2 are MNHEY and SMNVEV (reference sequence). The CDR3 spans 15 residues. CDR3 nucleotide sequence: TGTGCCAGCAGTCCCTGGACAGGCCAAAACTATGGCTACACCTTC. Amino acids: CASSPWTGQNYGYTF.

In regard to this clone: This same CDR3 is encoded by further DNA sequences in the sample. The chain combines TRBV6-4 with TRBJ2-1; 10 positions match TRBD1. Germline CDR1 reads MRHNA; CDR2 reads SNTAGT. Trimming removed 4 bases from V and 1 base from J; junction bases left unmatched: 1. The CDR3 covers 15 residues. The CDR3 protein is CASSGGQGSYNEQFF. CDR3 in DNA: TGTGCCAGCAGTGGGGGACAGGGGTCCTACAATGAGCAGTTCTTC.

The chain uses TRBV30 and TRBJ2-7, with TRBD1 identical over 8 bases. This CDR3 contains 14 residues. Germline values: CDR1 GTSNPN, CDR2 SVGIG (reference sequence). V trimming: 3 bases; J trimming: 0 bases; junction bases outside the gene matches: 4. CDR3 amino acids: CAWRTGANSYEQYF. CDR3 DNA: TGTGCCTGGAGGACAGGGGCCAACTCCTACGAGCAGTACTTC.

The rearrangement links TRBV28 to TRBJ1-1; D is possibly TRBD1 (6 bases). Germline CDR1 reads MDHEN; CDR2 reads SYDVKM. V was cut by 2 bases and J by 1 base, with 8 bases left in between. The length of the CDR3 is 14 residues. CDR3 in amino acids: CASSLMGQNTEAFF. The CDR3 bases are TGTGCCAGCAGTTTAATGGGACAGAACACTGAAGCTTTCTTT. The variable domain in full, with the rest retrieved from reference TRBV28 and TRBJ1-1, is DVKVTQSSRYLVKRTGEKVFLECVQDMDHENMFWYRQDPGLGLRLIYFSYDVKMKEKGDIPEGYSVSREKKERFSLILESASTNQTSMYLCASSLMGQNTEAFFGQGTRLTVV.

The V and J genes are TRBV2 and TRBJ1-1, with D possibly matching TRBD1 (6 bases). V gave up 5 bases and J gave up 0 bases, with 7 bases separating them. The CDR3 consists of 13 residues. Germline V gives CDR1 SNHLY, CDR2 FYNNEI. CDR3 residues: CASSQGMNTEAFF. In DNA form, the CDR3 reads TGTGCCAGCAGTCAGGGGATGAACACTGAAGCTTTCTTT.

The chain carries TRBV19 and TRBJ1-1; 7 positions match TRBD1. This CDR3 has 13 residues. After removal of 10 bases from V and 5 bases from J, the junction contained 10 bases not matched to a gene. Germline lookup yields CDR1 LNHDA and CDR2 SQIVND (reference sequence). Here the CDR3 DNA reads TGTGCCACCAAACCACAGGGGAAGACTGAAGCTTTCTTT. This gives the protein CATKPQGKTEAFF. Full variable domain (missing parts from reference TRBV19 and TRBJ1-1): DGGITQSPKYLFRKEGQNVTLSCEQNLNHDAMYWYRQDPGQGLRLIYYSQIVNDFQKGDIAEGYSVSREKKESFPLTVTSAQKNPTAFYLCATKPQGKTEAFFGQGTRLTVV.

This clone was seen only a few times. The chain carries TRBV29-1 and TRBJ1-1; D gene uncertain. CDR1 is SQVTM, CDR2 ANQGSEA, per germline. The CDR3 sequence is 14 residues long. V lost 5 bases and J 1 base, leaving 14 bases between the germline ends. CDR3 protein: CSVLHNGANTEAFF. CDR3 bases: TGCAGCGTTCTTCATAACGGAGCGAACACTGAAGCTTTCTTT.

The chain links TRBV19 to TRBJ2-5; 12 nucleotides match TRBD2. Germline CDR1 is LNHDA and CDR2 is SQIVND (reference sequence). V dropped 4 bases and J dropped 1; count of bases not matched to a gene: 1. CDR3 size: 15 residues. This CDR3 reads CASSRGLAGQETQYF. CDR3 bases: TGTGCCAGTAGTAGGGGACTAGCGGGCCAAGAGACCCAGTACTTC.

V and J are TRBV6-1 and TRBJ2-2; 11 bases agree with TRBD2. Germline CDR1 is MNHNS and CDR2 is SASEGT. This CDR3 contains 18 residues. The J segment lost 0 bases and the V segment lost 2 bases, leaving 5 bases of the junction unmatched. The CDR3 is CASSERLAGGANTGELFF. CDR3 nucleotide sequence: TGTGCCAGCAGTGAAAGGCTAGCGGGGGGTGCGAACACCGGGGAGCTGTTTTTT.

This clone came up a few times. The rearrangement uses TRBV7-9 and TRBJ2-7, with D perhaps assigned TRBD1 or TRBD2 (5 bases each). The germline gives CDR1 SEHNR, CDR2 FQNEAQ (reference sequence). The CDR3 is made up of 14 amino acids. Trimming took 5 bases from V and 0 from J, leaving 11 bases between them. CDR3: CASSRGVSSYEQYF. CDR3 bases: TGTGCCAGCAGCCGAGGGGTATCCTCCTACGAGCAGTACTTC.

The V gene is TRBV6-5, the J gene TRBJ2-5; a possible D gene is TRBD1 (6 bases). Trimming took off 6 bases at V and 4 bases at J, with 12 bases between the two ends. The CDR3 is 13 amino acids. The germline CDR1 and CDR2 sequences are MNHEY and SVGAGI. In DNA, the CDR3 is TGTGCCAGCAGGCCAACAGGGAGAGAGACCCAGTACTTC. It is translated as CASRPTGRETQYF.